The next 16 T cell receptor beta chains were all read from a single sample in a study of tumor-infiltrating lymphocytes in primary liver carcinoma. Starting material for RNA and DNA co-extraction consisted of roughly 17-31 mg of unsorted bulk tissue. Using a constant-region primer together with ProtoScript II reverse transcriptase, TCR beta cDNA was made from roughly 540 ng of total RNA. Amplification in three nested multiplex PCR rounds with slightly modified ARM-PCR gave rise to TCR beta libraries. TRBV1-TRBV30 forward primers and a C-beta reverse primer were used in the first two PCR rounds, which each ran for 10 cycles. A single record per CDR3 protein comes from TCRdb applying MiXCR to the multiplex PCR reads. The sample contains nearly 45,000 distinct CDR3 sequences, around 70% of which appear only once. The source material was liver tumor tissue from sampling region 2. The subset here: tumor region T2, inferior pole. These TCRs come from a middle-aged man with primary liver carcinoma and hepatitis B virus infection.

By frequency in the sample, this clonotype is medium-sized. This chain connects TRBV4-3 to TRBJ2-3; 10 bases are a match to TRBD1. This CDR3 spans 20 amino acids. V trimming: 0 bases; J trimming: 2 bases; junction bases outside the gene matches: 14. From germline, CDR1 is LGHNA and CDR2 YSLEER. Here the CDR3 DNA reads TGCGCCAGCAGCCAAGATTCCCTGTCGGGCGGGACAGGGGTCACAGATACGCAGTATTTT. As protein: CASSQDSLSGGTGVTDTQYF.

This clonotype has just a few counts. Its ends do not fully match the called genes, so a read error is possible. DNA for the CDR3: TGTGCCTCCAGCTGGAGGCACCTCTCCGAGGAGTACTTC. Translated: CASSWRHLSEEYF. The chain is built from TRBV30 and TRBJ2-7; weak D call: TRBD2 (5 bases). Germline CDR1 and CDR2: GTSNPN and SVGIG (reference sequence). The CDR3 consists of 13 residues.

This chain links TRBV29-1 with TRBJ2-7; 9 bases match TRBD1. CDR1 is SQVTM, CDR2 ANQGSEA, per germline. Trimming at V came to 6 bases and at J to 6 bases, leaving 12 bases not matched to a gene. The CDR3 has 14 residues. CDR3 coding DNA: TGCAGCGTACAATTTACAGGGGGCGAAGGCGAGCAGTACTTC. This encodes CSVQFTGGEGEQYF.

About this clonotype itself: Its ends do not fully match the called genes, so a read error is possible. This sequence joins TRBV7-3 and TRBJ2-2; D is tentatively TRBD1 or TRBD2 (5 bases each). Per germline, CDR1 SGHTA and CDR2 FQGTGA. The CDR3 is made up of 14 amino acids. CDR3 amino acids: CASSLGTLTGELLF. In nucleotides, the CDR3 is TGTGCCAGCAGCTTAGGGACGCTTACCGGGGAGCTGCTTTTT.

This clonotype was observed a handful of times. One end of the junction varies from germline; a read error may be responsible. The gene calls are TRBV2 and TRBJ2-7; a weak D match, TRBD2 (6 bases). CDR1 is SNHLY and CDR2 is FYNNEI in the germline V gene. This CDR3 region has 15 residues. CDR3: CASSGSSGNSYKQYF. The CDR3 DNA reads TGTGCCAGCAGTGGGAGTAGCGGAAATTCCTACAAGCAGTACTTC. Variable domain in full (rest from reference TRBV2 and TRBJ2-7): EPEVTQTPSHQVTQMGQEVILRCVPISNHLYFYWYRQILGQKVEFLVSFYNNEISEKSEIFDDQFSVERPDGSNFTLKIRSTKLEDSAMYFCASSGSSGNSYKQYFGPGTRLTVT.

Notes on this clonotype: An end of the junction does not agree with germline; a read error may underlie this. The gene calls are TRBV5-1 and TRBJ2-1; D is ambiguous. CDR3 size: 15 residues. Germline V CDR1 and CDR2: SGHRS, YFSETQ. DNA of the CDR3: TGCGTCAGCAGCAGTCAGTCCCCGGCCTACAATAAGGAGTTCTTC. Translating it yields CVSSSQSPAYNKEFF.

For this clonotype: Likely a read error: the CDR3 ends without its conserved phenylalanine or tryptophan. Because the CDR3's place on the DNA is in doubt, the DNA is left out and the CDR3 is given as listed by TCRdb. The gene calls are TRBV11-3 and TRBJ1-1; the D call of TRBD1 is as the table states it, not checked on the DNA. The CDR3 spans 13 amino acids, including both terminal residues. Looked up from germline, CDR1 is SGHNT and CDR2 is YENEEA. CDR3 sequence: CASSTGLDTEASV.

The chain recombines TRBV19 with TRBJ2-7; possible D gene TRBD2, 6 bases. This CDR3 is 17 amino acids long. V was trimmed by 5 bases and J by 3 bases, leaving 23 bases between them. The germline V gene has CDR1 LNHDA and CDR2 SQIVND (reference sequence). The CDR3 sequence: CASSRRSGGNRYYEQYF. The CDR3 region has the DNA TGTGCCAGTAGTCGAAGATCGGGCGGGAATCGCTACTACGAGCAGTACTTC. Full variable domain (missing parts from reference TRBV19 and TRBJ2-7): DGGITQSPKYLFRKEGQNVTLSCEQNLNHDAMYWYRQDPGQGLRLIYYSQIVNDFQKGDIAEGYSVSREKKESFPLTVTSAQKNPTAFYLCASSRRSGGNRYYEQYFGPGTRLTVT.

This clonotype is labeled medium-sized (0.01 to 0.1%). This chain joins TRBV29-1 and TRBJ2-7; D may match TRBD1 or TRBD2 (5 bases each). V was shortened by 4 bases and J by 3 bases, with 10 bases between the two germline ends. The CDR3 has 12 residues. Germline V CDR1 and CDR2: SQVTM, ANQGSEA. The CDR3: CSVVEGLYEQYF. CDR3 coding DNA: TGCAGCGTTGTAGAGGGGCTCTACGAGCAGTACTTC.

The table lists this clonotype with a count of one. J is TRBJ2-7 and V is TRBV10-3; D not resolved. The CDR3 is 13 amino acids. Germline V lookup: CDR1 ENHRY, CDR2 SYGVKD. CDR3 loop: CTISRGDSYEQYF. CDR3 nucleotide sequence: TGTACTATCAGTCGCGGCGACTCCTACGAGCAGTACTTC.

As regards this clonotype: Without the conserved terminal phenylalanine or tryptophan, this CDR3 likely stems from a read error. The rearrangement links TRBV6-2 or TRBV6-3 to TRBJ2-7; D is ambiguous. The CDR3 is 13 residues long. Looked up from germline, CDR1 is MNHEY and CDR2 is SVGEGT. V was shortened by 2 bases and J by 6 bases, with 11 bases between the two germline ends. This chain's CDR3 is CASSYEVPCEQYL. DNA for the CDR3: TGTGCCAGCAGTTACGAGGTACCCTGCGAGCAGTACCTA.

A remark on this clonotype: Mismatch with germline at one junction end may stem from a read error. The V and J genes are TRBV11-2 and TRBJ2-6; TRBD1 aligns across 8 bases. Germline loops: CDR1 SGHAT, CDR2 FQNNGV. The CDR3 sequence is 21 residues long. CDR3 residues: CASSMGGDRGISLSVGNVLAF. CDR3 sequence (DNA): TGTGCCAGCAGCATGGGGGGAGACAGGGGCATTTCCCTCTCTGTGGGCAACGTCCTGGCTTTC.

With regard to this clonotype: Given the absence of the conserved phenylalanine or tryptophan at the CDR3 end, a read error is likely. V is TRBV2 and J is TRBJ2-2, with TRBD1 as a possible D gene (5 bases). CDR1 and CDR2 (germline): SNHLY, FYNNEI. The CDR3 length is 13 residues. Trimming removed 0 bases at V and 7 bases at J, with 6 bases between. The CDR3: CASSEAQGGELFY. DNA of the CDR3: TGTGCCAGCAGTGAAGCCCAGGGCGGGGAGCTGTTTTAT.

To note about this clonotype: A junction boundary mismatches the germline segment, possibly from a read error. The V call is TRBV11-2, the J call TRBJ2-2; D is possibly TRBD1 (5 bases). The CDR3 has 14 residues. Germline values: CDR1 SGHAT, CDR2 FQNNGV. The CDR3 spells CTSSTDSDTRKLFF. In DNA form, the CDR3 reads TGTACCAGCAGCACAGACTCGGACACCAGGAAGCTGTTTTTT. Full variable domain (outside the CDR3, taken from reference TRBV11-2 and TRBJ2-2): EAGVAQSPRYKIIEKRQSVAFWCNPISGHATLYWYQQILGQGPKLLIQFQNNGVVDDSQLPKDRFSAERLKGVDSTLKIQPAKLEDSAVYLCTSSTDSDTRKLFFGEGSRLTVL.

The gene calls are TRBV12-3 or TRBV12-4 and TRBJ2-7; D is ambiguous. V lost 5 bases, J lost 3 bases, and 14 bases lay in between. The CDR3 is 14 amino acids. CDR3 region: CASSPHDFGYEQYF. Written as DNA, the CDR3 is TGTGCCAGCAGTCCACATGACTTCGGCTACGAGCAGTACTTC.

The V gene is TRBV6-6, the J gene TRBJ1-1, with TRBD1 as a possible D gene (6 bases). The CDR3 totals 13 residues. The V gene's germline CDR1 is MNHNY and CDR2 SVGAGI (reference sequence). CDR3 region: CVCSTGRTTEAFF. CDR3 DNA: TGTGTCTGCAGCACAGGGAGGACTACTGAAGCTTTCTTT.